A single sample is the source of the 12 T cell receptor beta chains below, sequenced in a study of shared clonotypes between healthy human individuals. Assay: immunoSEQ multiplex PCR; the TCRdb copy retains only in-frame clones and omits some. The sample holds 1 million to 1.2 million clones, 70% to 85% seen once. The sample consisted of memory CD4+ T cells from PBMCs. Subset given: CD45RA-negative fraction. These receptors came from a man between 18 and 35 years old in good health. Some clones in this sample may be carry-over from other donors' samples.

The chain joins TRBV28 to TRBJ1-2, with D possibly matching TRBD1 (6 bases). The V end was cut by 7 bases, the J end by 4 bases, with 13 bases between. CDR1 is MDHEN, CDR2 SYDVKM, per germline. The CDR3 has 13 amino acids. The CDR3, as DNA: TGTGCCAGCACTCGGGGGCTGGTCTATGGCTACACCTTC. Its translation: CASTRGLVYGYTF.

This clone was seen only a few times. V usage is TRBV6-1 and J usage is TRBJ2-1; D not resolved. The germline gives CDR1 MNHNS, CDR2 SASEGT. The CDR3 is 11 amino acids. Trimming pared 6 bases from V and 9 bases from J, leaving 9 bases between. The CDR3 here is CASRAWGEQFF. CDR3 DNA sequence: TGTGCCAGCAGGGCCTGGGGTGAGCAGTTCTTC.

This clone has only a few counts. V usage is TRBV30 and J usage is TRBJ2-3; 7 bases match TRBD1. V lost 0 bases to trimming and J lost 11 bases; unmatched junction nucleotides: 5. CDR1 is GTSNPN and CDR2 is SVGIG in the germline V gene (reference sequence). This CDR3 region has 12 residues. CDR3 protein: CAWSVTGAVQYF. The CDR3 region has the DNA TGTGCCTGGAGTGTAACAGGGGCCGTGCAGTATTTT.

The CDR3 spells CASSPPVGTDTQYF. The DNA for the CDR3 is TGTGCCAGCAGTCCCCCGGTCGGCACAGATACGCAGTATTTT. The V call is TRBV27, the J call TRBJ2-3; D gene unclear. The CDR3 runs to 14 residues. Germline-derived CDR1 and CDR2 are MNHEY and SMNVEV (reference sequence). The V end lost 5 bases, the J end lost 1 base, and 10 bases lay between the germline ends.

In this sample, this clone turned up many times. The V call is TRBV7-2, the J call TRBJ2-2, with 7 nucleotides matching TRBD1. The CDR3 is 13 amino acids. J was trimmed by 5 bases and V by 5 bases; bases with no gene match: 2. Germline V lookup: CDR1 SGHTA, CDR2 FQGNSA. Here the CDR3 reads CASSPQGTGELFF. The CDR3 coding sequence is TGTGCCAGCAGCCCACAGGGGACCGGGGAGCTGTTTTTT.

The chain employs TRBV6-5 and TRBJ1-5; tentative D call: TRBD1 (6 bases). This CDR3 contains 14 residues. V was cut by 6 bases and J by 6 bases, with 15 bases left in between. The germline V gene has CDR1 MNHEY and CDR2 SVGAGI. The CDR3 sequence is CASSDGTSAQPQHF. The CDR3 DNA reads TGTGCCAGCAGCGATGGGACAAGCGCTCAGCCCCAGCATTTT.

This clone has just one count. This sequence joins TRBV5-1 and TRBJ2-1, with TRBD2 identical over 11 bases. The CDR3 covers 15 residues. With 0 bases clipped from V and 8 bases from J, the junction kept 4 bases outside the gene matches. From germline, CDR1 is SGHRS and CDR2 YFSETQ. CDR3 nucleotides: TGCGCCAGCAGCTTGGAGCTAGCGGGAGGTTATGAGCAGTTCTTC. Its protein is CASSLELAGGYEQFF.

The chain is built from TRBV18 and TRBJ1-1, with D uncertain. In germline, CDR1 is KGHSH, CDR2 LQKENI. Between the trimmed V and J ends, which lost 5 bases and 3 bases, there was a span of 13 bases. The CDR3 consists of 14 residues. CDR3 protein: CASSTLNRDTEAFF. In nucleotides, the CDR3 is TGTGCCAGCTCAACCCTGAACCGGGACACTGAAGCTTTCTTT.

The J gene is TRBJ2-5, the V gene TRBV2; D may be TRBD1 or TRBD2 (6 bases each). This CDR3 contains 13 residues. Deletions cut 7 bases from V and 7 bases from J, with 16 bases between. The germline gives CDR1 SNHLY, CDR2 FYNNEI. CDR3 DNA: TGTGCCAGCAACATGGGGGGCTTAGGGACCCAGTACTTC. Its protein product is CASNMGGLGTQYF.

This sequence joins TRBV18 and TRBJ2-3; D call uncertain. This CDR3 is built from 12 residues. Trimming pared 4 bases from V and 6 bases from J, leaving 8 bases between. Germline V gene data show CDR1 as KGHSH and CDR2 as LQKENI. The chain's CDR3 is CASSQTVDTQYF. Here the CDR3 DNA reads TGTGCCAGCTCACAAACGGTGGATACGCAGTATTTT.

The V and J genes are TRBV30 and TRBJ1-1; unclear D gene. Trimming left V 0 bases short and J 1 base short, with 6 bases between. CDR3 size: 13 residues. CDR1 is GTSNPN, CDR2 SVGIG, per germline (reference sequence). CDR3 bases: TGTGCCTGGAGTGTACTTCAGAACACTGAAGCTTTCTTT. Translation gives CAWSVLQNTEAFF. Full variable domain (missing parts from reference TRBV30 and TRBJ1-1): SQTIHQWPATLVQPVGSPLSLECTVEGTSNPNLYWYRQAAGRGLQLLFYSVGIGQISSEVPQNLSASRPQDRQFILSSKKLLLSDSGFYLCAWSVLQNTEAFFGQGTRLTVV.

This sequence joins TRBV6-5 and TRBJ2-7; D may be TRBD1 (6 bases). CDR1 is MNHEY and CDR2 is SVGAGI in the germline V gene. The CDR3 is 16 amino acids. V lost 2 bases, J lost 6 bases, and 20 bases lay in between. CDR3 in amino acids: CASSYIWGQGSGEQYF. CDR3 in DNA: TGTGCCAGCAGTTACATCTGGGGGCAGGGGTCAGGCGAGCAGTACTTC.